Each of the 20 T cell receptor beta chains below was sequenced from the same sample in a study of blood T cells in healthy people across ages. With a J-beta primer mix and a sample-barcoded 5' primer, a second PCR ran about 7 to 11 cycles. Each CDR3 protein gets one entry after TCRdb re-called the 5' RACE reads with MiXCR. The sample records under 2 million distinct CDR3 sequences, about 35% being singletons. Sequenced input: blood. The receptor source for this set is a woman younger than 45 in good health.

The rearrangement joins TRBV29-1 to TRBJ2-2; 12 positions match TRBD1. CDR1 is SQVTM, CDR2 ANQGSEA, per germline. V shed 5 bases, J shed 7 bases, and the junction held 5 bases outside the gene matches. This CDR3 comprises 14 residues. The DNA of the CDR3 is TGCAGCGTTTGGGGACAGGGGGCTGTCGGGGAGCTGTTTTTT. As protein: CSVWGQGAVGELFF.

The chain links TRBV6-5 to TRBJ2-3; weak D call: TRBD1 (5 bases). This CDR3 has 14 amino acids. The V and J ends lost 2 bases and 2 bases respectively, with 8 bases between them. Per germline, CDR1 MNHEY and CDR2 SVGAGI. Written as DNA, the CDR3 is TGTGCCAGCAGTTACCGACAGCACACAGATACGCAGTATTTT. Translated: CASSYRQHTDTQYF.

This clonotype was observed a handful of times. CDR3 nucleotide sequence: TGCGCCAGCAGCTTGGGATCTAGCGGCACAGATACGCAGTATTTT. Its translation: CASSLGSSGTDTQYF. V gene TRBV5-1 combines with J gene TRBJ2-3, with TRBD2 as a possible D gene (6 bases). V was clipped by 0 bases and J by 1 base, with 9 bases between them. The CDR3 sequence is 15 residues long. Germline values: CDR1 SGHRS, CDR2 YFSETQ.

This clonotype was recorded only once. The chain employs TRBV6-5 and TRBJ2-2, with 7 bases lining up with TRBD1. V was pared by 6 bases and J by 1 base, with 5 bases of the junction left unmatched. Germline V gene sequence: CDR1 MNHEY, CDR2 SVGAGI. CDR3 length: 15 amino acids. The CDR3 DNA reads TGTGCCAGCAGACAGGGGATCCTGAACACCGGGGAGCTGTTTTTT. Protein: CASRQGILNTGELFF.

The chain couples TRBV11-2 to TRBJ2-5; D gene ambiguous. Trimming shortened V by 5 bases and J by 5 bases, and 15 bases separated the two germline ends. Germline CDR1 is SGHAT and CDR2 is FQNNGV. This CDR3 is 14 amino acids long. In DNA, the CDR3 is TGTGCCAGCAGCGCAGGCAGGCACCTGGAGACCCAGTACTTC. Translating it yields CASSAGRHLETQYF.

As for this clonotype: Mismatch with germline at one junction end may stem from a read error. V usage is TRBV24-1 and J usage is TRBJ1-2; D not certain. The CDR3 loop spans 13 amino acids. Germline V gene sequence: CDR1 KGHDR, CDR2 SFDVKD. As DNA, the CDR3 is TGTGCCACCAGTCAGGTGGATTCGGGAGGCTGCACCTTC. It codes for CATSQVDSGGCTF.

V gene TRBV20-1 combines with J gene TRBJ1-5, with TRBD1 matching 9 bases. The CDR3 length is 16 residues. V dropped 5 bases and J dropped 3; count of bases not matched to a gene: 11. CDR1 DFQATT and CDR2 SNEGSKA come from the germline V gene (reference sequence). In DNA, the CDR3 is TGCAGTGCTTTAAGACCGGGACAGGGAAACAATCAGCCCCAGCATTTT. Translating it yields CSALRPGQGNNQPQHF.

V and J are TRBV5-1 and TRBJ2-1, with TRBD2 identical over 14 bases. The CDR3 totals 16 residues. CDR1 and CDR2 (germline): SGHRS, YFSETQ. Trimming took 3 bases from V and 4 from J; bases not matched to a gene: 3. CDR3 in DNA: TGCGCCAGCAGCTGGACTAGCGGGGGGACTTACAATGAGCAGTTCTTC. This codes for CASSWTSGGTYNEQFF.

V is TRBV2 and J is TRBJ2-5, with TRBD2 matching over 12 bases. CDR1 is SNHLY, CDR2 FYNNEI, per germline. The CDR3 spans 17 residues. The V segment lost 6 bases and the J segment 1 base; nucleotides outside the gene matches: 9. CDR3 residues: CASSPITSGGPQETQYF. CDR3 sequence (DNA): TGTGCCAGCAGCCCGATTACTAGCGGGGGGCCCCAAGAGACCCAGTACTTC.

V usage is TRBV2 and J usage is TRBJ1-5; tentative D call: TRBD1 (5 bases). V was clipped by 6 bases and J by 0 bases, with 12 bases between them. The CDR3 runs to 15 residues. The germline V gene has CDR1 SNHLY and CDR2 FYNNEI. In DNA, the CDR3 is TGTGCCAGCAGGAAGGGACTTTTTAGCAATCAGCCCCAGCATTTT. As protein: CASRKGLFSNQPQHF.

The chain carries TRBV7-6 and TRBJ2-7, with a tentative D call TRBD1 (5 bases). V lost 2 bases and J 7 bases, leaving 12 bases between the germline ends. Germline V CDR1 and CDR2: SGHVS, FNYEAQ. This CDR3 is 13 amino acids long. CDR3 DNA sequence: TGTGCCAGCAGCTTACTTGTTTCAGGGGAGCAGTACTTC. Its translation is CASSLLVSGEQYF.

The chain combines TRBV7-3 with TRBJ2-3; 8 positions agree with TRBD1. After removal of 2 bases from V and 6 bases from J, the junction contained 13 bases not matched to a gene. The CDR3 length is 17 residues. Germline V CDR1 and CDR2: SGHTA, FQGTGA. The CDR3 loop is CASSLFGTGREKDTQYF. The DNA of the CDR3 is TGTGCCAGCAGCTTATTCGGGACAGGCCGGGAGAAGGATACGCAGTATTTT.

The CDR3 region has the DNA TGTGCCAGCAGCTCCCCTTTCGGCGGTAGCTCCTACAATGAGCAGTTCTTC. Its translation is CASSSPFGGSSYNEQFF. This chain joins TRBV7-9 and TRBJ2-1; unclear D gene. Trimming took 4 bases from V and 0 from J, leaving 16 bases between them. The germline CDR1 and CDR2 sequences are SEHNR and FQNEAQ (reference sequence). CDR3 size: 17 residues.

V is TRBV20-1 and J is TRBJ1-5; D may be TRBD1 (5 bases). Per the germline V gene, CDR1 is DFQATT and CDR2 is SNEGSKA (reference sequence). The CDR3 extends over 15 amino acids. Trimming stripped 1 base from V and 3 bases from J, with 13 bases between. As DNA, the CDR3 is TGCAGTGCTAGAGGGGGCCCAGCTTCCAATCAGCCCCAGCATTTT. Protein product: CSARGGPASNQPQHF.

This chain connects TRBV5-6 to TRBJ2-5; 8 bases are shared with TRBD2. V lost 0 bases and J lost 3; bases outside the gene matches: 7. Germline CDR1 is SGHDT and CDR2 is YYEEEE. This CDR3 comprises 16 residues. DNA for the CDR3: TGTGCCAGCAGCTTGGTAGGCGGCGGGGGGAAAGAGACCCAGTACTTC. It specifies CASSLVGGGGKETQYF.

This clonotype came up a few times. The chain employs TRBV6-1 and TRBJ2-1, with a possible D match to TRBD1 (6 bases). Trimming took 6 bases from V and 6 from J, leaving 15 bases between them. The CDR3 is 14 amino acids. Germline CDR1 and CDR2: MNHNS and SASEGT. CDR3 sequence (DNA): TGTGCCAGCAGAGAGTGGGACAAGTTCAATGAGCAGTTCTTC. As protein: CASREWDKFNEQFF.

The sample holds a few counts of this clonotype. This sequence joins TRBV20-1 and TRBJ2-5; the D gene could be TRBD1 or TRBD2 (6 bases each). The CDR3 length is 15 residues. The germline CDR1 and CDR2 sequences are DFQATT and SNEGSKA (reference sequence). The V gene lost 6 bases and the J gene lost 5 bases, with 22 bases spanning the gap. The CDR3 spells CSAGGRQQGKETQYF. CDR3 in DNA: TGCAGTGCGGGGGGCCGTCAGCAGGGGAAGGAGACCCAGTACTTC.

The chain carries TRBV28 and TRBJ1-1, with TRBD1 identical over 7 bases. CDR1 and CDR2 from the germline V gene are MDHEN and SYDVKM. The CDR3 is made up of 16 amino acids. J gave up 2 bases and V 6 bases, and 12 bases lay outside the gene matches. CDR3 sequence (DNA): TGTGCCAGCAGCCCACAGGGGCGGGGGAGAAACACTGAAGCTTTCTTT. Amino acids: CASSPQGRGRNTEAFF.

V is TRBV20-1 and J is TRBJ2-3; D may be TRBD2 (6 bases). The length of the CDR3 is 14 residues. The V end lost 0 bases, the J end lost 2 bases, and 9 bases lay between the germline ends. CDR1 is DFQATT, CDR2 SNEGSKA, per germline (reference sequence). The CDR3 here is CSARDSGPTDTQYF. For the CDR3, the DNA is TGCAGTGCTAGAGATAGCGGACCCACAGATACGCAGTATTTT.

The chain couples TRBV12-3 or TRBV12-4 to TRBJ2-3, with D uncertain. This CDR3 contains 14 residues. Trimming removed 6 bases from V and 2 bases from J, with 12 bases in between. Written as DNA, the CDR3 is TGTGCCAGCAGGCCTGGGCGGCCCACAGATACGCAGTATTTT. Amino acids: CASRPGRPTDTQYF.